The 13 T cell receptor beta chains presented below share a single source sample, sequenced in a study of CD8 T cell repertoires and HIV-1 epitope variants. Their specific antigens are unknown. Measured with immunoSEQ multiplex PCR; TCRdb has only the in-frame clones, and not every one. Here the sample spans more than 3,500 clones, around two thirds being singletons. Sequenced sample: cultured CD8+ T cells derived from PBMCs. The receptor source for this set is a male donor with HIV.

CDR3 amino acids: CAPRGVKNIQYF. CDR3 DNA: TGTGCCCCGAGAGGGGTCAAAAACATTCAGTACTTC. The V call is TRBV28, the J call TRBJ2-4; tentatively, D is TRBD1 or TRBD2 (5 bases each). The germline CDR1 and CDR2 sequences are MDHEN and SYDVKM. The CDR3 spans 12 residues. Trimming shortened V by 11 bases and J by 3 bases, and 11 bases separated the two germline ends.

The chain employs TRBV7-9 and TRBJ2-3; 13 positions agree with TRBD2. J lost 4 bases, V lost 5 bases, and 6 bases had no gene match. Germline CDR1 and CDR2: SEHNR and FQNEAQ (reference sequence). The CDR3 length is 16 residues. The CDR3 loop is CASSGPTSGGPDTQYF. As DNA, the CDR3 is TGTGCCAGCAGCGGACCGACTAGCGGGGGGCCAGATACGCAGTATTTT.

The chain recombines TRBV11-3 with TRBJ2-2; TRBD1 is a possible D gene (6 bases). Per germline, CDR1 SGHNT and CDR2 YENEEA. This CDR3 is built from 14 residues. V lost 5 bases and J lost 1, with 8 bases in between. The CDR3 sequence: CASSTDRNTGELFF. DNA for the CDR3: TGTGCCAGCAGCACGGACAGGAACACCGGGGAGCTGTTTTTT.

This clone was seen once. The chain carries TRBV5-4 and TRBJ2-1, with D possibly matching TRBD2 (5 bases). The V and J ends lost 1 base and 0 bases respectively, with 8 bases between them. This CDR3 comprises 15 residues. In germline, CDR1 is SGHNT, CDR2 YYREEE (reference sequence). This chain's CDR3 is CASSLFRDSYNEQFF. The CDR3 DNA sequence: TGTGCCAGCAGCTTGTTTCGGGACTCCTACAATGAGCAGTTCTTC.

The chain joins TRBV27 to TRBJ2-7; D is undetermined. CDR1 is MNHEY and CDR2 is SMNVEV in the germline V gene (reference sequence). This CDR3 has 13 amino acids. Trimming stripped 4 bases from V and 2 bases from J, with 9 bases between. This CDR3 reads CASSWSTPYEQYF. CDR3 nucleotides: TGTGCCAGCAGTTGGAGCACCCCCTACGAGCAGTACTTC.

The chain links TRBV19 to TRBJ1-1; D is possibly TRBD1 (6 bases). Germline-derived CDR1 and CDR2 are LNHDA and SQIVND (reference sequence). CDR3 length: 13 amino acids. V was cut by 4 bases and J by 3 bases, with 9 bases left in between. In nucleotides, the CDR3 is TGTGCCAGTAGTAACAGGGAGGACACTGAAGCTTTCTTT. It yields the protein CASSNREDTEAFF.

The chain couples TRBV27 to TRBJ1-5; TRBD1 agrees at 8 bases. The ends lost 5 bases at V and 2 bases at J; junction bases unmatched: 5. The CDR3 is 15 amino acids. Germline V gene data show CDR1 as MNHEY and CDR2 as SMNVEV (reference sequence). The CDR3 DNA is TGTGCCAGCAGTCAACCGGGACAGGGCAATCAGCCCCAGCATTTT. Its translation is CASSQPGQGNQPQHF.

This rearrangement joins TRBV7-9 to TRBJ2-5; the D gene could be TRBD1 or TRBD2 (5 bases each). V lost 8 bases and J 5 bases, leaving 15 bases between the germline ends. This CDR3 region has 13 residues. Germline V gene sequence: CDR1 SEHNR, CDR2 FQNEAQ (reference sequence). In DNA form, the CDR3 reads TGTGCCAGCCTACCCTCGGGGCGGGAGACCCAGTACTTC. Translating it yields CASLPSGRETQYF. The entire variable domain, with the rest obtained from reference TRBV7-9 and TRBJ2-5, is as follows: DTGVSQNPRHKITKRGQNVTFRCDPISEHNRLYWYRQTLGQGPEFLTYFQNEAQLEKSRLLSDRFSAERPKGSFSTLEIQRTEQGDSAMYLCASLPSGRETQYFGPGTRLLVL.

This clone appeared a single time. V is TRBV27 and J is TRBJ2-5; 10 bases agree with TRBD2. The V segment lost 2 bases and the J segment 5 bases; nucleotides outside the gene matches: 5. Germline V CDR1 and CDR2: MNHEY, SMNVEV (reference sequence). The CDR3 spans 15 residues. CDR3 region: CASSLGSGRWETQYF. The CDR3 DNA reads TGTGCCAGCAGTTTAGGTAGCGGGAGGTGGGAGACCCAGTACTTC.

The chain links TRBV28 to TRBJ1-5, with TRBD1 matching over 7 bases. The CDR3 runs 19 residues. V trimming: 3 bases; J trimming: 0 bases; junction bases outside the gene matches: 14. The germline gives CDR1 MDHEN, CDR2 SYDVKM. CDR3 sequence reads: CASSFIDRVRSPSNQPQHF. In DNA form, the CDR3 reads TGTGCCAGCAGTTTTATCGACAGGGTTAGGTCTCCTAGCAATCAGCCCCAGCATTTT.

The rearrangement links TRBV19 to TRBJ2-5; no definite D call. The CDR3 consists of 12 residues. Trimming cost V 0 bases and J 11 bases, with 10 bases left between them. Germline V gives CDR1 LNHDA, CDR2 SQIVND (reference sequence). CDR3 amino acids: CASSIDDNEQYF. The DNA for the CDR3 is TGTGCCAGTAGTATAGATGATAATGAGCAGTACTTC.

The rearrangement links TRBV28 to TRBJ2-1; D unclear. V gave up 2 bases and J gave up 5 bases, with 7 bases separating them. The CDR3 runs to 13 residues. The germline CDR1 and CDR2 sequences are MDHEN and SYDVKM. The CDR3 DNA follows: TGTGCCAGCAGTTTAATAGGAAACAATGAGCAGTTCTTC. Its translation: CASSLIGNNEQFF.

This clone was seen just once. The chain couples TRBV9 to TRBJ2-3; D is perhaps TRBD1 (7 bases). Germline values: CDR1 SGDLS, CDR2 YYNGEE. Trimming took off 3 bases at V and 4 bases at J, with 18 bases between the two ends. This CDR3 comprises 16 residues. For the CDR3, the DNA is TGTGCCAGCAGCGCTCTGGTAGGAGGGGGCGCAGATACGCAGTATTTT. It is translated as CASSALVGGGADTQYF.